The next 29 T cell receptor beta chains were all read from a single sample in a study of Ad26.COV2.S vaccination and SARS-CoV-2 variants. Measured with immunoSEQ multiplex PCR; TCRdb has only the in-frame clones, and not every one. The repertoire holds 510,000 or so clones, with around 90% as singletons. Treatment described: around 19 received Ad26.COV2.S at low or high dose, single or two shots; roughly 5 received placebo; per-sample allocation not given. On day 63 after the first injection, vaccine and placebo recipients gave samples. The sequenced sample was peripheral blood, obtained in a trial of Ad26.COV2.S vaccine versus placebo. All receptors derive from a person between 18 and 65 years old who received the Ad26.COV2.S COVID-19 vaccine or a placebo.

This clone was detected only a few times. J is TRBJ2-7 and V is TRBV6-2 or TRBV6-3; 7 positions match TRBD1. The V gene's germline CDR1 is MNHEY and CDR2 SVGEGT. There are 16 residues in the CDR3. Unmatched junction bases numbered 12, after V lost 5 bases and J lost 2 bases. The CDR3 DNA reads TGTGCCAGCAGTGACCCCGGGGACAGACTAACCTACGAGCAGTACTTC. Protein: CASSDPGDRLTYEQYF.

The chain uses TRBV30 and TRBJ2-1; D not resolved. CDR1 is GTSNPN, CDR2 SVGIG, per germline (reference sequence). The CDR3 consists of 10 residues. The V gene lost 3 bases and the J gene lost 6 bases, with 3 bases spanning the gap. CDR3 DNA sequence: TGTGCCTGGAGAACCAATGAGCAGTTCTTC. It specifies CAWRTNEQFF.

Only one count was recorded for this clone. The chain employs TRBV29-1 and TRBJ2-2; no clear D. The ends were cut back, 3 bases at V and 5 bases at J, with 4 bases in the middle. The CDR3 has 11 residues. Germline CDR1 reads SQVTM; CDR2 reads ANQGSEA. The CDR3 sequence is CSVEVTGELFF. DNA of the CDR3: TGCAGCGTTGAGGTAACCGGGGAGCTGTTTTTT.

V usage is TRBV30 and J usage is TRBJ1-5; no clear D. This CDR3 has 12 amino acids. CDR1 is GTSNPN, CDR2 SVGIG, per germline (reference sequence). The V end was cut by 5 bases, the J end by 6 bases, with 11 bases between. CDR3: CAWHSGGQPQHF. CDR3 coding DNA: TGTGCCTGGCACAGCGGTGGTCAGCCCCAGCATTTT.

The genes are TRBV7-2 and TRBJ1-2; 10 bases map to TRBD1. Losses at the gene ends were 5 bases for V and 6 bases for J; bases not matched to a gene: 9. Germline V lookup: CDR1 SGHTA, CDR2 FQGNSA. This CDR3 spans 15 amino acids. DNA of the CDR3: TGTGCCAGCAGCGCCGGGGGGACAGGGGTCGATGGCTACACCTTC. Translating gives CASSAGGTGVDGYTF.

The gene calls are TRBV5-5 and TRBJ1-5; 7 bases agree with TRBD1. V lost 4 bases to trimming and J lost 9 bases; unmatched junction nucleotides: 10. This CDR3 contains 14 residues. Germline V CDR1 and CDR2: SGHKS, YYEKEE (reference sequence). The chain's CDR3 is CASSPDGNRGPQHF. The CDR3 nucleotides read TGTGCCAGCAGCCCGGACGGCAACAGGGGGCCCCAGCATTTT.

This clone was counted once. The genes are TRBV6-5 and TRBJ2-7; 7 bases are shared with TRBD2. This CDR3 has 15 amino acids. Germline V gene sequence: CDR1 MNHEY, CDR2 SVGAGI. V shed 4 bases, J shed 9 bases, and the junction held 15 bases outside the gene matches. CDR3: CASSWGTGTTNPQYF. CDR3 DNA: TGTGCCAGCAGTTGGGGGACCGGGACTACCAACCCGCAGTACTTC.

The CDR3, as DNA: TGTGCCATCTCGAGGGGAGGGCCTCAGTTCTTC. It yields the protein CAISRGGPQFF. V and J are TRBV3-1 (or the pseudogene TRBV3-2) and TRBJ2-1; 7 bases match TRBD2. With 10 bases clipped from V and 13 bases from J, the junction kept 10 bases outside the gene matches. The germline gives CDR1 LGHDT, CDR2 YNNKEL (reference sequence). CDR3 length equals 11 residues.

The J gene is TRBJ1-1, the V gene TRBV6-1; D is unresolved. The CDR3 contains 15 residues. Germline V lookup: CDR1 MNHNS, CDR2 SASEGT. The V end was cut by 1 base, the J end by 0 bases, with 9 bases between. Here the CDR3 reads CASSEGRILNTEAFF. For the CDR3, the DNA is TGTGCCAGCAGTGAAGGACGAATCTTGAACACTGAAGCTTTCTTT.

The chain combines TRBV2 with TRBJ1-2, with D perhaps matching TRBD1 (6 bases). V gave up 9 bases and J gave up 4 bases, with 15 bases separating them. The CDR3 covers 13 residues. Germline CDR1 reads SNHLY; CDR2 reads FYNNEI. CDR3 protein: CARRNRAVYGYTF. CDR3 in DNA: TGTGCCAGAAGAAACAGGGCCGTCTATGGCTACACCTTC.

The chain joins TRBV7-9 to TRBJ1-4, with 8 nucleotides matching TRBD1. CDR1 is SEHNR and CDR2 is FQNEAQ in the germline V gene (reference sequence). The length of the CDR3 is 14 residues. The V and J ends lost 3 bases and 5 bases, in that order; junction bases with no gene match: 2. The chain's CDR3 is CASSFRTGNEKLFF. CDR3 in DNA: TGTGCCAGCAGCTTTAGGACAGGGAATGAAAAACTGTTTTTT.

The chain uses TRBV2 and TRBJ1-2, with D tentatively TRBD1 (5 bases). Deletions cut 6 bases from V and 6 bases from J, with 14 bases between. Germline loops: CDR1 SNHLY, CDR2 FYNNEI. This CDR3 comprises 13 residues. In nucleotides, the CDR3 is TGTGCCAGCAGGGGGCAGCCCCGCCATGGCTACACCTTC. It specifies CASRGQPRHGYTF.

This clone was detected only once. J is TRBJ2-7 and V is TRBV5-1; TRBD1 matches at 7 bases. Germline CDR1 and CDR2: SGHRS and YFSETQ. Unmatched junction bases numbered 4, after V lost 4 bases and J lost 3 bases. The CDR3 has 13 amino acids. CDR3 DNA: TGCGCCAGCAGCCCGGACAGGTTCTACGAGCAGTACTTC. Its protein product is CASSPDRFYEQYF.

The chain carries TRBV7-2 and TRBJ1-2; D possibly corresponds to TRBD1 (5 bases). Trimming stripped 2 bases from V and 1 base from J, with 14 bases between. CDR1 and CDR2 from the germline V gene are SGHTA and FQGNSA. CDR3 length: 16 residues. The CDR3 DNA reads TGTGCCAGCAGCTTATCCCAGCAGGGTAGTAACTATGGCTACACCTTC. This encodes CASSLSQQGSNYGYTF.

This chain uses TRBV28 with TRBJ2-2; D gene unclear. V was trimmed by 8 bases and J by 5 bases, leaving 6 bases between them. The V gene's germline CDR1 is MDHEN and CDR2 SYDVKM. This CDR3 spans 11 amino acids. The CDR3 loop reads CASALTGELFF. DNA for the CDR3: TGTGCCAGCGCCTTAACCGGGGAGCTGTTTTTT.

The rearrangement uses TRBV3-1 (or the pseudogene TRBV3-2) and TRBJ2-1; 10 nucleotides match TRBD2. Germline V CDR1 and CDR2: LGHDT, YNNKEL (reference sequence). Losses at the gene ends were 0 bases for V and 7 bases for J; bases not matched to a gene: 6. This CDR3 spans 16 amino acids. CDR3 sequence reads: CASSQDLASGSNEQFF. DNA for the CDR3: TGTGCCAGCAGCCAAGATTTGGCTAGCGGGAGTAATGAGCAGTTCTTC.

This clone was detected once. J is TRBJ1-6 and V is TRBV7-9, with TRBD1 matching 9 bases. The V segment lost 2 bases and the J segment 13 bases; nucleotides outside the gene matches: 6. CDR3 size: 14 residues. CDR1 SEHNR and CDR2 FQNEAQ come from the germline V gene (reference sequence). The CDR3 coding sequence is TGTGCCAGCAGCTTATCAGACAGGGGGGATCCCCTCCACTTT. Its translation: CASSLSDRGDPLHF.

The rearrangement joins TRBV24-1 to TRBJ2-2; maybe TRBD2 (6 bases). Looked up from germline, CDR1 is KGHDR and CDR2 is SFDVKD. CDR3 length: 16 residues. V was cut by 0 bases and J by 7 bases, with 14 bases left in between. CDR3 residues: CATSDLGISRGGELFF. The CDR3 DNA is TGTGCCACCAGTGATTTGGGGATCTCGCGGGGCGGGGAGCTGTTTTTT.

The chain has TRBV11-1 and TRBJ1-1; D is unclear. The V gene's germline CDR1 is SGHAT and CDR2 FQDESV (reference sequence). The germline V and J ends were trimmed by 2 bases and 3 bases, with 7 bases remaining between them. The CDR3 covers 13 residues. The CDR3 loop is CASSLSGDTEAFF. The CDR3 DNA reads TGTGCCAGCAGCTTATCTGGGGACACTGAAGCTTTCTTT.

This clone has a handful of counts. This sequence joins TRBV6-5 and TRBJ2-2; a weak D match, TRBD2 (5 bases). This CDR3 contains 16 residues. From germline, CDR1 is MNHEY and CDR2 SVGAGI. V shed 2 bases and J shed 2 bases, with 12 bases lying between them. This CDR3 is CASSYGGSVNTGELFF. The CDR3 nucleotides read TGTGCCAGCAGTTACGGTGGGAGCGTCAACACCGGGGAGCTGTTTTTT.

V and J are TRBV20-1 and TRBJ2-1, with D possibly being TRBD2 (5 bases). The CDR3 runs 16 residues. CDR1 DFQATT and CDR2 SNEGSKA come from the germline V gene (reference sequence). The V and J ends lost 3 bases and 6 bases respectively, with 21 bases between them. The CDR3 coding sequence is TGCAGTGCTAGTGCGCTTGTAATAAGGAGCGGCAATGAGCAGTTCTTC. It yields the protein CSASALVIRSGNEQFF.

V and J are TRBV28 and TRBJ2-1, with 7 bases aligning to TRBD2. This CDR3 is built from 14 residues. The junction had 7 bases not matched to a gene; V was cut back by 6 bases and J by 5 bases. CDR1 and CDR2 (germline): MDHEN, SYDVKM. The CDR3 region is CASSRGTIHNEQFF. CDR3 DNA sequence: TGTGCCAGCAGCCGAGGGACTATCCACAATGAGCAGTTCTTC.

The genes are TRBV25-1 and TRBJ2-5; TRBD2 matches 8 bases. The germline V gene has CDR1 MGHDK and CDR2 SYGVNS. Trimming removed 6 bases from V and 4 bases from J; junction bases left unmatched: 7. The CDR3 consists of 14 residues. The CDR3 region has the DNA TGTGCCAGCAGGGGGTCCGCGGGAGGAGAGACCCAGTACTTC. As protein: CASRGSAGGETQYF.

The chain combines TRBV19 with TRBJ2-2; perhaps TRBD2 as D (6 bases). The CDR3 sequence is 13 residues long. Looked up from germline, CDR1 is LNHDA and CDR2 is SQIVND (reference sequence). V was cut by 5 bases and J by 6 bases, with 10 bases left in between. The CDR3 DNA reads as TGTGCCAGTAGTTCGGGGGTTCCCGGGGAGCTGTTTTTT. Its translation is CASSSGVPGELFF.

The V and J genes are TRBV5-4 and TRBJ2-5; D is unclear. Germline CDR1 and CDR2: SGHNT and YYREEE (reference sequence). This CDR3 has 13 amino acids. V was trimmed by 0 bases and J by 4 bases, leaving 7 bases between them. For the CDR3, the DNA is TGTGCCAGCAGCTTGGGGCCACTAGAGACCCAGTACTTC. This encodes CASSLGPLETQYF.

V is TRBV30 and J is TRBJ1-2, with D perhaps TRBD1 (5 bases). This CDR3 is built from 14 residues. Germline V gene data show CDR1 as GTSNPN and CDR2 as SVGIG (reference sequence). The V and J ends lost 7 bases and 1 base respectively, with 16 bases between them. CDR3 residues: CASDLMGRNYGYTF. In nucleotides, the CDR3 is TGTGCCTCCGATTTAATGGGGCGTAACTATGGCTACACCTTC.

The chain is built from TRBV7-2 and TRBJ1-6; tentatively, D is TRBD1 (5 bases). V lost 5 bases to trimming and J lost 7 bases, with 21 bases between them. The CDR3 extends over 17 amino acids. Germline loops: CDR1 SGHTA, CDR2 FQGNSA. CDR3 loop: CASSHGGARVTNSPLHF. The DNA for the CDR3 is TGTGCCAGCAGCCACGGCGGGGCCAGGGTGACCAATTCACCCCTCCACTTT.

The chain carries TRBV18 and TRBJ2-7, with TRBD2 identical over 8 bases. The CDR3 extends over 14 amino acids. The V gene end was trimmed by 6 bases and the J gene end by 5 bases; junction bases not matched to a gene: 9. Looked up from germline, CDR1 is KGHSH and CDR2 is LQKENI. For the CDR3, the DNA is TGTGCCAGCTCTCCGAGCGGGAGTGCCCACGAGCAGTACTTC. Encoded protein: CASSPSGSAHEQYF.

This clone occurred a few times. The chain recombines TRBV6-6 with TRBJ2-7; possibly TRBD1 for D (6 bases). CDR3 size: 17 residues. Germline CDR1 reads MNHNY; CDR2 reads SVGAGI (reference sequence). The germline V and J ends were trimmed by 5 bases and 2 bases, with 22 bases remaining between them. The CDR3 sequence is CASSLRPTGYIAYEQYF. The CDR3 DNA is TGTGCCAGCAGTCTACGCCCAACAGGGTATATCGCCTACGAGCAGTACTTC.